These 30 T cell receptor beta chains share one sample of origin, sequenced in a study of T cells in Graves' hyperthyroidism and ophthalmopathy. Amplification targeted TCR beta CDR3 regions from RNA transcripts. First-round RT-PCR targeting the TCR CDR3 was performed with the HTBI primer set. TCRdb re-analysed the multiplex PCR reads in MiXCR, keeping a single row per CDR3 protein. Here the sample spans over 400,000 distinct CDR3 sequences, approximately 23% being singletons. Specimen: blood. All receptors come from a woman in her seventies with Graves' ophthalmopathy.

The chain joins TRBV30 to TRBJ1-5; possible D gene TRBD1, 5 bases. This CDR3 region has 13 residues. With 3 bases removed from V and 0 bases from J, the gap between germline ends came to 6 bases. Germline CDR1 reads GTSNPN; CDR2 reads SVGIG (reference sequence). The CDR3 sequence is CAWSRASNQPQHF. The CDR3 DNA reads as TGTGCCTGGAGCAGGGCTAGCAATCAGCCCCAGCATTTT.

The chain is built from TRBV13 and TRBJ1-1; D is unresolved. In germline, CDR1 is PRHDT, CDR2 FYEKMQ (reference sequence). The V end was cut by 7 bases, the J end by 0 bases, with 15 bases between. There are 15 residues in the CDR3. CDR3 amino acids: CASTVRGVMNTEAFF. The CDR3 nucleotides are TGTGCCAGCACCGTACGGGGTGTGATGAACACTGAAGCTTTCTTT.

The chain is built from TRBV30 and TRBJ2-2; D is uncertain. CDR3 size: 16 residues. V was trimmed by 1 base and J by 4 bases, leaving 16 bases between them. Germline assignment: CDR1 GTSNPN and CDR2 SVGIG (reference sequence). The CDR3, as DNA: TGTGCCTGGAGTGGAGGTCTAGGGTCGGGCACCGGGGAGCTGTTTTTT. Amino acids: CAWSGGLGSGTGELFF.

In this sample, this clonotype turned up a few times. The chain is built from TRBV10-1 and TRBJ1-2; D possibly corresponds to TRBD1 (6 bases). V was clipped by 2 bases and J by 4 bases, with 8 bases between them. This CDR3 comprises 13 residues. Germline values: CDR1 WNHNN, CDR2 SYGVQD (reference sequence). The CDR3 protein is CASSEDRTYGYTF. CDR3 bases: TGCGCCAGCAGTGAGGACAGGACCTATGGCTACACCTTC.

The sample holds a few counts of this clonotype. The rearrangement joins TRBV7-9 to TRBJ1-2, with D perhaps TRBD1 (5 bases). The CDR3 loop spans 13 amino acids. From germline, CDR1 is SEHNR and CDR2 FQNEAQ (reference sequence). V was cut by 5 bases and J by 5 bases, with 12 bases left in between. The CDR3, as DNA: TGTGCCAGCAGCAGCGCAGGGAGTTATGGCTACACCTTC. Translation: CASSSAGSYGYTF.

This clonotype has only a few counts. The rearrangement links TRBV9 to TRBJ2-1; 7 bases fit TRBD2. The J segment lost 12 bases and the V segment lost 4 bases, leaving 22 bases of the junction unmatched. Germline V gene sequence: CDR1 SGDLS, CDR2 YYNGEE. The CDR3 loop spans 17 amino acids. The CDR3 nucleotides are TGTGCCAGCAGCCCCAGGATTGGAATAGCGGGCCCTGAGGGGCAGTTCTTC. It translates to CASSPRIGIAGPEGQFF. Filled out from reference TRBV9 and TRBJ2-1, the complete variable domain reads DSGVTQTPKHLITATGQRVTLRCSPRSGDLSVYWYQQSLDQGLQFLIQYYNGEERAKGNILERFSAQQFPDLHSELNLSSLELGDSALYFCASSPRIGIAGPEGQFFGPGTRLTVL.

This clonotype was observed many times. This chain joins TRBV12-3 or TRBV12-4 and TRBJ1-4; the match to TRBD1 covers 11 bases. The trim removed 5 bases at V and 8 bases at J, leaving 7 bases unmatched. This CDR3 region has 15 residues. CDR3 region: CASSRSGTGGEKLFF. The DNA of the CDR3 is TGTGCCAGCAGTCGGTCCGGGACAGGGGGAGAAAAACTGTTTTTT.

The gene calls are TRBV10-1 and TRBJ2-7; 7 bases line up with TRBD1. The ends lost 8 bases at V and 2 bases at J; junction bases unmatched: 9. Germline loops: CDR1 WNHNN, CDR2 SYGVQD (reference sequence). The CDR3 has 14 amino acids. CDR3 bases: TGCGCCAGCTCTCGACAGGGCCCTCCCTACGAGCAGTACTTC. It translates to CASSRQGPPYEQYF.

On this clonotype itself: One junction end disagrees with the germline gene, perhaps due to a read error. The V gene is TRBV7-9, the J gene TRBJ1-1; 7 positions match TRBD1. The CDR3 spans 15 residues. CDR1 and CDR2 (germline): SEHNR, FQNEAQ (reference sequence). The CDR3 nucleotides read TGCGCCAGCAGCCAGTGGGGACAGATGAACACTGAAGCTTTCTTT. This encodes CASSQWGQMNTEAFF.

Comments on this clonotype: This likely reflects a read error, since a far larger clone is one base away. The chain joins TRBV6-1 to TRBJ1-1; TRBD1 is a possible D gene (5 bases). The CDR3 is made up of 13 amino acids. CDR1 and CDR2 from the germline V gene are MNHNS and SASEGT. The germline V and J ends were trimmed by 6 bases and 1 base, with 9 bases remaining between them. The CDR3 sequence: CASRPQGNTEAFF. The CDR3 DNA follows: TGTGCCAGCAGACCTCAGGGGAACACTGAAGCTTTCTTT.

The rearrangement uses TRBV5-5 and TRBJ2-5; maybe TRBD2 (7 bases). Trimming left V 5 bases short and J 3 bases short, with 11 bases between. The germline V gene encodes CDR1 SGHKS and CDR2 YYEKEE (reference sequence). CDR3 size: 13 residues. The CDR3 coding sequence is TGTGCCAGCAGAGAAGGGGGGGAAGAGACCCAGTACTTC. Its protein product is CASREGGEETQYF.

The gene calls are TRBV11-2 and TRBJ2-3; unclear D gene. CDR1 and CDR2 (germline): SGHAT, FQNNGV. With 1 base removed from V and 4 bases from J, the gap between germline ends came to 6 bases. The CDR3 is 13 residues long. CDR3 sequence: CASSLVLADTQYF. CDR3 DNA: TGTGCCAGCAGCTTAGTTTTAGCAGATACGCAGTATTTT.

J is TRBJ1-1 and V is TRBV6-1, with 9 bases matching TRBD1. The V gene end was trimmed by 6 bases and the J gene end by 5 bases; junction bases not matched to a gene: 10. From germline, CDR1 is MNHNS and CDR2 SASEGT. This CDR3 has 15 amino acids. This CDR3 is CASSRPGQGYTEAFF. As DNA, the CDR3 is TGTGCCAGCAGCCGACCGGGACAGGGTTATACTGAAGCTTTCTTT.

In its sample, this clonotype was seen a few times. DNA for the CDR3: TGTGCCTGGAGTACGGGGGCCGCCGCCTATGGCTACACCTTC. It specifies CAWSTGAAAYGYTF. The chain uses TRBV30 and TRBJ1-2; possible D gene TRBD1, 6 bases. The V and J ends lost 2 bases and 4 bases respectively, with 14 bases between them. CDR3 length equals 14 residues. Germline assignment: CDR1 GTSNPN and CDR2 SVGIG (reference sequence).

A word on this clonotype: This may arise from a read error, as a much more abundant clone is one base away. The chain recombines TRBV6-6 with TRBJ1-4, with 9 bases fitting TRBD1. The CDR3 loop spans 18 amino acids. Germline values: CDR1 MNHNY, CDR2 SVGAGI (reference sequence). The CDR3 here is CASSHSHRGPVTNEKLFF. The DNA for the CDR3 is TGTGCCAGCAGTCACTCGCACAGGGGGCCTGTAACTAATGAAAAACTGTTTTTT.

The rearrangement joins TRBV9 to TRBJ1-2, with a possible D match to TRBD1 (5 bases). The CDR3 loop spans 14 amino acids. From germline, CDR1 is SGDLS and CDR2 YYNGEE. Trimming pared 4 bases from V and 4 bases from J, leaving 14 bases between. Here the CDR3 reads CASSPVAGSYGYTF. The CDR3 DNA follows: TGTGCCAGCAGCCCAGTGGCAGGGTCCTATGGCTACACCTTC.

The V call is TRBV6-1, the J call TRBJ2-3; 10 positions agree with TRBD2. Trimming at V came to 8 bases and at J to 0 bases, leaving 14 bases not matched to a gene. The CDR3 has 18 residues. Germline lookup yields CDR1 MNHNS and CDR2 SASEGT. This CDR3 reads CASRPPGLALSSTDTQYF. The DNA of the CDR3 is TGTGCCAGCCGTCCCCCGGGACTAGCGCTGTCCAGCACAGATACGCAGTATTTT.

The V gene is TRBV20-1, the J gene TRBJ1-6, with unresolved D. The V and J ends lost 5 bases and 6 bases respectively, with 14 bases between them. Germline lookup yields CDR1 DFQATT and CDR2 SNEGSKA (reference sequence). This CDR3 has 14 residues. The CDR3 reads CSAQTLSVNSPLHF. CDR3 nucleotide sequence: TGCAGTGCTCAGACGTTGTCGGTTAATTCACCCCTCCACTTT.

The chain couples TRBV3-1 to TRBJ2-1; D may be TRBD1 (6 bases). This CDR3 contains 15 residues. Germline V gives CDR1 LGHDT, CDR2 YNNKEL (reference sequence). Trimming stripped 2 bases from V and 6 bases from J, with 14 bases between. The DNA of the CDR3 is TGTGCCAGCAGCCAAACGACAGGCAAATCCAATGAGCAGTTCTTC. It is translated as CASSQTTGKSNEQFF.

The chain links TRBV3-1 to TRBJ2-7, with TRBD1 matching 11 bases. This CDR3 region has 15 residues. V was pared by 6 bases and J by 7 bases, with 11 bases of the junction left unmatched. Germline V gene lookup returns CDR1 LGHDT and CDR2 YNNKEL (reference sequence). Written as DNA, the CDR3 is TGTGCCAGCAGTCGACTCGGGACAGGGGGAATAGAGCAGTACTTC. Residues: CASSRLGTGGIEQYF.

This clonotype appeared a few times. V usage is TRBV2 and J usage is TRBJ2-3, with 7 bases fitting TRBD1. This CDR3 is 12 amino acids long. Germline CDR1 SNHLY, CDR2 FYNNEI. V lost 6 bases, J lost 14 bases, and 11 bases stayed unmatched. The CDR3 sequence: CASRTEGQYWYF. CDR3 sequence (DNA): TGTGCCAGCAGGACAGAGGGACAGTATTGGTATTTT. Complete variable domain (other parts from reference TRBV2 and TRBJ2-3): EPEVTQTPSHQVTQMGQEVILRCVPISNHLYFYWYRQILGQKVEFLVSFYNNEISEKSEIFDDQFSVERPDGSNFTLKIRSTKLEDSAMYFCASRTEGQYWYFGPGTRLTVL.

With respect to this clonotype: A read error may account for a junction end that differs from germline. The CDR3 sequence: CASSRSGATDTQDF. DNA for the CDR3: TGTGCCAGCAGCCGTAGCGGGGCCACAGATACGCAGGATTTT. The chain couples TRBV11-3 to TRBJ2-3, with 8 bases aligning to TRBD2. The CDR3 length is 14 residues. CDR1 and CDR2 from the germline V gene are SGHNT and YENEEA. The full variable domain, completed using reference TRBV11-3 and TRBJ2-3, is EAGVVQSPRYKIIEKKQPVAFWCNPISGHNTLYWYLQNLGQGPELLIRYENEEAVDDSQLPKDRFSAERLKGVDSTLKIQPAELGDSAVYLCASSRSGATDTQDFGPGTRLTVL.

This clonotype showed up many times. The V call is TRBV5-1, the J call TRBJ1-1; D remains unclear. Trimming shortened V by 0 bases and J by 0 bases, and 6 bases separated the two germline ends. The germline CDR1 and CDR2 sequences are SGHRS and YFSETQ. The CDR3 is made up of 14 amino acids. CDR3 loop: CASSLAPVNTEAFF. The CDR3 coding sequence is TGCGCCAGCAGCTTGGCCCCAGTGAACACTGAAGCTTTCTTT.

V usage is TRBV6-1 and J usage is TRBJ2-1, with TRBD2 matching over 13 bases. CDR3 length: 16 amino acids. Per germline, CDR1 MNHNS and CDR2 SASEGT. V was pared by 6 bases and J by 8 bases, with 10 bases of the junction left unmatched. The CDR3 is CASRGRLAGGGDEQFF. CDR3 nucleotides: TGTGCCAGCAGGGGGAGACTAGCGGGAGGTGGAGATGAGCAGTTCTTC.

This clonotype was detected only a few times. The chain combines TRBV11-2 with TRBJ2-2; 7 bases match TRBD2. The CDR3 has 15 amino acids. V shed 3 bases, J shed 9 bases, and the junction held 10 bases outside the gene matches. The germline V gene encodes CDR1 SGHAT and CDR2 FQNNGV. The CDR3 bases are TGTGCCAGCAGCTTGACGGGACTAAGTTTCTGGGAGCTGTTTTTT. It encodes CASSLTGLSFWELFF.

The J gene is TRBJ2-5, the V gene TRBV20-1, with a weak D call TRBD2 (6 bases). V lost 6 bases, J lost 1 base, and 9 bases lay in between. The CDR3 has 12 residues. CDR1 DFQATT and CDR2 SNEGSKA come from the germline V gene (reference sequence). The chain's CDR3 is CSAPGLQETQYF. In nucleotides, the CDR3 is TGCAGTGCCCCGGGACTCCAAGAGACCCAGTACTTC.

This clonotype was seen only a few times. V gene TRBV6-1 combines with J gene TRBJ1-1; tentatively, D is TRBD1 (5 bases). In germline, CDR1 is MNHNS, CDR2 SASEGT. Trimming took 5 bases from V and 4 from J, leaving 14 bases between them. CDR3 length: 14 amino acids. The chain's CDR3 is CASSYGASGTEAFF. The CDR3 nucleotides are TGTGCCAGCAGTTACGGGGCATCGGGCACTGAAGCTTTCTTT.

The CDR3 protein is CASPPRGGVEKGSYEQYF. Here the CDR3 DNA reads TGCGCCAGCCCGCCAAGGGGGGGAGTCGAAAAGGGTTCCTACGAGCAGTACTTC. V is TRBV5-1 and J is TRBJ2-7, with D maybe TRBD2 (7 bases). V was clipped by 7 bases and J by 1 base, with 27 bases between them. Germline CDR1 is SGHRS and CDR2 is YFSETQ. CDR3 size: 18 residues.

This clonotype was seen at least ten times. In nucleotides, the CDR3 is TGTGCCAGCACCAGGGCCGGGGATACGCAGTATTTT. Its protein is CASTRAGDTQYF. The chain combines TRBV2 with TRBJ2-3, with TRBD1 as a possible D gene (5 bases). CDR1 and CDR2 (germline): SNHLY, FYNNEI. V was trimmed by 7 bases and J by 6 bases, leaving 11 bases between them. This CDR3 is built from 12 residues.

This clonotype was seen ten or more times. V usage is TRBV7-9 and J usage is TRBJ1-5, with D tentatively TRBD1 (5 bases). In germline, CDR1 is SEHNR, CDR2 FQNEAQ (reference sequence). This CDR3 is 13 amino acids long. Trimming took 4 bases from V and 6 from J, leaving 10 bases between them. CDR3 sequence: CASSSTGGQPQHF. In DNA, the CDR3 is TGTGCCAGCAGCTCAACCGGGGGTCAGCCCCAGCATTTT.